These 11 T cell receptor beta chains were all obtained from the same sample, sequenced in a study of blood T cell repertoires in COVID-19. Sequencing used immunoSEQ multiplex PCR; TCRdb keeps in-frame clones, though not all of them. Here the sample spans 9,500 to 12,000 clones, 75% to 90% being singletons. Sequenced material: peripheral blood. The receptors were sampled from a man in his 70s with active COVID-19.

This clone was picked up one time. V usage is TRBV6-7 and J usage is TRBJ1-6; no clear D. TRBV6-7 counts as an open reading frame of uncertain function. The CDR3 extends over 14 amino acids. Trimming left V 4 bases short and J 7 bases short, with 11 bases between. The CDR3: CASSFADSNSPLHF. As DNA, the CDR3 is TGTGCCAGCAGTTTTGCAGACTCGAATTCACCCCTCCACTTT.

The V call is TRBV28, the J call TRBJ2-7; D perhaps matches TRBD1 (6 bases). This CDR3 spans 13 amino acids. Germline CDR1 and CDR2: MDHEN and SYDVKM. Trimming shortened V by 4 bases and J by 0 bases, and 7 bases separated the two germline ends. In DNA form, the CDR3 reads TGTGCCAGCAGTTACAGGGCCTCCTACGAGCAGTACTTC. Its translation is CASSYRASYEQYF. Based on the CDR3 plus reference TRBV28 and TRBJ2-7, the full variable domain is DVKVTQSSRYLVKRTGEKVFLECVQDMDHENMFWYRQDPGLGLRLIYFSYDVKMKEKGDIPEGYSVSREKKERFSLILESASTNQTSMYLCASSYRASYEQYFGPGTRLTVT.

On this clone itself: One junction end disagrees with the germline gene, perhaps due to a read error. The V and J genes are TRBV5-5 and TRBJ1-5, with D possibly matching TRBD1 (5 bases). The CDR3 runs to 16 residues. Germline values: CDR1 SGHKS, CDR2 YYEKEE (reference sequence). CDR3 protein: CASSPLGPQGNQPQHF. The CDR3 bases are TGTGCCAGCAGCCCCTTGGGGCCCCAGGGCAACCAGCCCCAGCATTTT.

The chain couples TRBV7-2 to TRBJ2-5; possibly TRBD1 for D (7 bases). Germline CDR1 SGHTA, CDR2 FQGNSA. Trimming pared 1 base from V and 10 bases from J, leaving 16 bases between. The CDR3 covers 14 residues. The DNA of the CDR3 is TGTGCCAGCAGCTTAGATCGGGGCAGGGGGGTCCAGTACTTC. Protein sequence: CASSLDRGRGVQYF.

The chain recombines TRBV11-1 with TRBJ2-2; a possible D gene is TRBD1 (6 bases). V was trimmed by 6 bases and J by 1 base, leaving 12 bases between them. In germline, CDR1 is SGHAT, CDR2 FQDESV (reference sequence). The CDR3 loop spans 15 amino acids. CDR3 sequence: CASSRGTLNTGELFF. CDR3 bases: TGTGCCAGCAGTCGTGGGACACTGAACACCGGGGAGCTGTTTTTT.

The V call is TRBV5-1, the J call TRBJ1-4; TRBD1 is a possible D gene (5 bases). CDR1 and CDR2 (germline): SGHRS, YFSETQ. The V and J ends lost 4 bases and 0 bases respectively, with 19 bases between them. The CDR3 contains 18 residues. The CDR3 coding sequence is TGCGCCAGCAGCCGCGACAGCCCAAGAACTGCAACTAATGAAAAACTGTTTTTT. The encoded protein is CASSRDSPRTATNEKLFF.

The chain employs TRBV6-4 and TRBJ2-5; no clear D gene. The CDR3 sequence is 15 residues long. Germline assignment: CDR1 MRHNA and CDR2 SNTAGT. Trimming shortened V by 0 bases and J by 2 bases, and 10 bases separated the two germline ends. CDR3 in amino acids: CASSDSNLDQETQYF. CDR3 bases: TGTGCCAGCAGTGACTCGAACCTAGATCAAGAGACCCAGTACTTC.

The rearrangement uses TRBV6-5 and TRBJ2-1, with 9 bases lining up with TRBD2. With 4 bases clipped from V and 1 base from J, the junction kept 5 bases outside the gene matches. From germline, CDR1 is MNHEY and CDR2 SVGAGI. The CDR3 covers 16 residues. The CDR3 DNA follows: TGTGCCAGCAGTTTACTCAGCGGGGGGTCCTACAATGAGCAGTTCTTC. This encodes CASSLLSGGSYNEQFF.

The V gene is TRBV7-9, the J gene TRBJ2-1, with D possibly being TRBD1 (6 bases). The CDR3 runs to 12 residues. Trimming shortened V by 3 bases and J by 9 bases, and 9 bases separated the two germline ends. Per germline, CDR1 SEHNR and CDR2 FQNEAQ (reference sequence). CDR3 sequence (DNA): TGTGCCAGCAGCTTCCAGGGGTTTGAGCAGTTCTTC. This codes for CASSFQGFEQFF.

CDR3 DNA: TGCGCCAGCAGCCAAGCTGGTTTGGGAGCCGGGCGTTACGAGCAGTACTTC. It yields the protein CASSQAGLGAGRYEQYF. The chain couples TRBV4-3 to TRBJ2-7; the D gene is possibly TRBD2 (5 bases). Germline assignment: CDR1 LGHNA and CDR2 YSLEER. V lost 1 base and J lost 4, with 20 bases in between. The CDR3 sequence is 17 residues long.

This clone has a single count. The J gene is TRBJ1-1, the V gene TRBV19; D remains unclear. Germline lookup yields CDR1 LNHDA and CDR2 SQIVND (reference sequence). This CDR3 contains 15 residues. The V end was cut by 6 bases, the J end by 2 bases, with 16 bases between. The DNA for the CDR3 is TGTGCCAGTAGGCCAAGTCGGACTAAAAACACTGAAGCTTTCTTT. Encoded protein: CASRPSRTKNTEAFF.